This T cell receptor beta chain was identified during a study of blood T cell repertoires in COVID-19. Turning to the study itself: Sites in the United States, Italy and Spain provided acute and convalescent COVID-19 samples. PBMCs, B-cell-depleted T cells, or T cells provided the cDNA or gDNA that made up the material.

In the original processing: Reference gene primer amplification yielded estimated nucleated cell counts. Clones were sequenced by immunoSEQ multiplex PCR, and TCRdb holds only the in-frame ones, with some missing. V, J and clone size derive from that table, while D and trimming were established from the DNA sequence. The table lists 200,000 to 300,000 clones, around nine tenths of them singletons. The sample was peripheral blood. The TCR was taken from a man younger than 45 with active or convalescent COVID-19.

The CDR3 region has the DNA TGTGCCACCAGCAGCACAAAGGAGGGACGGAACTCCTACAATGAGCAGTTCTTC. Its translation: CATSSTKEGRNSYNEQFF. The chain couples TRBV15 to TRBJ2-1, with a tentative D call TRBD2 (6 bases). This CDR3 is 18 amino acids long. CDR1 and CDR2 (germline): LNHNV, YYDKDF (reference sequence). V was clipped by 3 bases and J by 0 bases, with 18 bases between them.